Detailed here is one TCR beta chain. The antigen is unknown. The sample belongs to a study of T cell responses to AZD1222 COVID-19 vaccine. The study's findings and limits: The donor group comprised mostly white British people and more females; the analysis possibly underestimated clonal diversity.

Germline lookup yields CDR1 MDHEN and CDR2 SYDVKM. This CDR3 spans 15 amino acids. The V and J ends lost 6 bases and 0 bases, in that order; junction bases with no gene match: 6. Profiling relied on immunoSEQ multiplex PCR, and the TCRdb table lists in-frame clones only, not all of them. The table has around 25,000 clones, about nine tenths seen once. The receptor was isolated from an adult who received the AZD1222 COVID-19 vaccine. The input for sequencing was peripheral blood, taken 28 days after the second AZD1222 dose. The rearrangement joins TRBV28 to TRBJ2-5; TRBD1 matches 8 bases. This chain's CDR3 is CASSQDRGNQETQYF. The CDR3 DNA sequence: TGTGCCAGCAGCCAAGACAGGGGAAACCAAGAGACCCAGTACTTC.